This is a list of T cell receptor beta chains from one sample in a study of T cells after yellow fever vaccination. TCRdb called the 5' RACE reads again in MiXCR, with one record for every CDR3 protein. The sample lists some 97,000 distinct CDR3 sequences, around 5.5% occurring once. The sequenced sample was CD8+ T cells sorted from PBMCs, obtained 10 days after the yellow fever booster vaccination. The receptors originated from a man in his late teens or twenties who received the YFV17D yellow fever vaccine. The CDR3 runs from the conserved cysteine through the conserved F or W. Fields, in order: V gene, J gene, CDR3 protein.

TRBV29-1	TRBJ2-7	CSVAHPTGVYEQYF
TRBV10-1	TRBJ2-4	CASSESRIGGQNIQYF
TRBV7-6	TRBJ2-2	CASSLRSSGGPNTGELFF
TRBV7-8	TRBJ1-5	CASSLGRAPGGPQHF
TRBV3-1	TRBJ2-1	CASSQEGGFYNEQFF
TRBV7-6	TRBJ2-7	CASSLADRVYEQYF
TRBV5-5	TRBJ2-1	CASSTTGLAGDEQFF
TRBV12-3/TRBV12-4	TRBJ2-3	CASSGVDTQYF
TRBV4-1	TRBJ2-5	CASSRGGVDQETQYF
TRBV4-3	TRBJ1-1	CASSPSGTGNTEAFF
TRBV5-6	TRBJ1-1	CASSSTGPTEAFF
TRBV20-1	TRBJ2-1	CSATTFSTGDWNEQFF
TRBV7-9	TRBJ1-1	CASSFGDLNTEAFF
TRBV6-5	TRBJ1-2	CASSYSPGDGYTF
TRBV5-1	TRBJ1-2	CASSLDPLDGYTF
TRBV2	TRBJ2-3	CATSRGASVRQDTQYF
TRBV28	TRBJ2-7	CASSSPPVYEQYF
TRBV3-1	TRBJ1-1	CASSRLEGGTEAFF
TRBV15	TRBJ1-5	CATSRDLRYQGNQPQHF
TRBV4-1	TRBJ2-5	CASSRRGTTQKETQYF
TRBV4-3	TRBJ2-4	CASSQDSRAKNIQYF
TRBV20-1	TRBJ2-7	CSARDRGGYEQYF
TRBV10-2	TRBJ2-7	CASGSPYEQYF
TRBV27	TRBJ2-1	CASSVTSWAEQFF
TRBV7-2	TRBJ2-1	CASSFGDISYNEQFF
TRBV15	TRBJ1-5	CATGQGRSNQPQHF
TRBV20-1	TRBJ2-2	CSARQGTGELFF
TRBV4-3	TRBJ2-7	CASSQDRGREQYF
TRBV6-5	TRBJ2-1	CASSYSRSNEQFF
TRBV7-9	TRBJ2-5	CASSPPGDGGTQYF
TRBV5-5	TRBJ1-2	CASSSMPGQAAFNYGYTF
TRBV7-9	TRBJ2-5	CASSPATPRGETQYF
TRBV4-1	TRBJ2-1	CASSPSQGIAYNEQFF
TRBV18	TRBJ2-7	CASSGGQKNYEQYF
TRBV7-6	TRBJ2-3	CASSPNREDTQYF
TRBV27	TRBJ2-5	CASSPEINRGLETQYF
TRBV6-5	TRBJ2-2	CASRLPDRDTGELFF
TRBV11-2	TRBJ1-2	CASSLGVVTGGGYTF
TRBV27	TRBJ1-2	CASSPHLGGTYGYTF
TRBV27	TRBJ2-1	CASSSGTSGGGEQFF
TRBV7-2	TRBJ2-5	CASSLGTWTQETQYF
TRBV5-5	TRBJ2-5	CASSLVGQGEVETQYF
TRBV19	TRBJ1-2	CASSAPDSEGYGYTF
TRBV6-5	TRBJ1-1	CASSYGLTGEAFF
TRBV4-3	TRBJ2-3	CASSQGLSGRGEDTQYF
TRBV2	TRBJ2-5	CASQAGQETQYF
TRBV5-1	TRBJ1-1	CASSLGTGATEAFF
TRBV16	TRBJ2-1	CASSQSRGSSYNEQFF
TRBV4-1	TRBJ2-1	CASSQIGGSYNEQFF
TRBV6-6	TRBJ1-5	CASSPKGQDYQPQHF
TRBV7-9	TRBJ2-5	CASSWDVQETQYF